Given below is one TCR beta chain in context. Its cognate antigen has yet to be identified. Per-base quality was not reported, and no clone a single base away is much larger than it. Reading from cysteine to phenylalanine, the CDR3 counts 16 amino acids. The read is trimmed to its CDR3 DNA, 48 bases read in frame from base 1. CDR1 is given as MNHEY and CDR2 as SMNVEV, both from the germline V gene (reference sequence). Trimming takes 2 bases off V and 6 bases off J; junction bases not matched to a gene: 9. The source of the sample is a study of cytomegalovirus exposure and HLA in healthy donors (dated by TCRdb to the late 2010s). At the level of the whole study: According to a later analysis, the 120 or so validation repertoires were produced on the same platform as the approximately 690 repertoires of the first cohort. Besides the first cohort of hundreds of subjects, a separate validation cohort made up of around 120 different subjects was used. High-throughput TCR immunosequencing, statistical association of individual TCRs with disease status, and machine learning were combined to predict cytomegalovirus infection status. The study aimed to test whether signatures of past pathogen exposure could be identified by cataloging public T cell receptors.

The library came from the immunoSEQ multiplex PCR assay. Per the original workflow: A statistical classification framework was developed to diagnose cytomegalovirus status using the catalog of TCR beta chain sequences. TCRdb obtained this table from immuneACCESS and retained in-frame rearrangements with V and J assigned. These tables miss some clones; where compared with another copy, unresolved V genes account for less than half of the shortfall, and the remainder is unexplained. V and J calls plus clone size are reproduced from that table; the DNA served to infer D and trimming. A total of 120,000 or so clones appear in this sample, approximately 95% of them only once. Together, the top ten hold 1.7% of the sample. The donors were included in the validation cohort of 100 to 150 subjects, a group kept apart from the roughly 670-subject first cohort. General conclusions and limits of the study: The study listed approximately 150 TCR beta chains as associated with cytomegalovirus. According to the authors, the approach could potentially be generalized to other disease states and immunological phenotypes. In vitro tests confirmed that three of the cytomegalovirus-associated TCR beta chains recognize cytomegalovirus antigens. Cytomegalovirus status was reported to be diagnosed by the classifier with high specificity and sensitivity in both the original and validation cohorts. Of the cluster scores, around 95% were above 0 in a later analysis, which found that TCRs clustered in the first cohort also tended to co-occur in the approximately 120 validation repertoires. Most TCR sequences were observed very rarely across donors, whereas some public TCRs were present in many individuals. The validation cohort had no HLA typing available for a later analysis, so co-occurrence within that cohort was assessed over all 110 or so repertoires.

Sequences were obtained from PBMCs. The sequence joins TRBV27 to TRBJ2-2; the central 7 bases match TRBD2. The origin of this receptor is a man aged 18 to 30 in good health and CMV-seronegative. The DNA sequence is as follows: TGTGCCAGCAGTTTACTCTGGCGGGAGCCGGCCGGGGAGCTGTTTTTT. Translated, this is CASSLLWREPAGELFF.